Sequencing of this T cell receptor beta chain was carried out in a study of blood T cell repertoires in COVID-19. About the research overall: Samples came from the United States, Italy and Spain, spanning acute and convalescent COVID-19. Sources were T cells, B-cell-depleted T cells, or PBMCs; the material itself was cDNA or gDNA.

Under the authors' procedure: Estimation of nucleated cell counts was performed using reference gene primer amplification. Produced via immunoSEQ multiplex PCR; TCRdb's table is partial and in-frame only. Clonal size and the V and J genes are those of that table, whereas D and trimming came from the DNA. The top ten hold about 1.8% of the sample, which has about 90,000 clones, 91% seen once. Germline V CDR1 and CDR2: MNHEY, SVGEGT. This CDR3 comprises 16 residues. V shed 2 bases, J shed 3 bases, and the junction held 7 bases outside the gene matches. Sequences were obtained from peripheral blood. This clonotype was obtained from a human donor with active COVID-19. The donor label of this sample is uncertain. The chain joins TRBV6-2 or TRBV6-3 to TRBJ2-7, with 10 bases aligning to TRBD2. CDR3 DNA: TGTGCCAGCAGTTACCGCTACACTAGCGGGGACTACGAGCAGTACTTC. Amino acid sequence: CASSYRYTSGDYEQYF.